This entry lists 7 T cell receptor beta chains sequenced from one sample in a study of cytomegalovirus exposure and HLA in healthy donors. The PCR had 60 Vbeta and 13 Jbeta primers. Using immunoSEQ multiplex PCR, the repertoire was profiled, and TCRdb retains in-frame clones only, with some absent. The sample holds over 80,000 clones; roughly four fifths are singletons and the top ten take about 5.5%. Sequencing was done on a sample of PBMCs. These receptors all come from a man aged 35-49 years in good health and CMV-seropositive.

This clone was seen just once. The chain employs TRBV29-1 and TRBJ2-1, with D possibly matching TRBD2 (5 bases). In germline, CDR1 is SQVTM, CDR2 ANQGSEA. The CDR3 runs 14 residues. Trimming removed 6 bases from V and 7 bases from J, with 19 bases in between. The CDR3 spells CSVVRVGSGNEQFF. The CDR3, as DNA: TGCAGCGTCGTTAGGGTGGGGTCGGGGAATGAGCAGTTCTTC.

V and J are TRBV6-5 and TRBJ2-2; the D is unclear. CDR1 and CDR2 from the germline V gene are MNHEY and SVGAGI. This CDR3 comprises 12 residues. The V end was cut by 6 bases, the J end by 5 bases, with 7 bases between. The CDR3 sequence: CASRLGTGELFF. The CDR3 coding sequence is TGTGCCAGCAGACTCGGGACCGGGGAGCTGTTTTTT.

CDR3 region: CAISESQGSYEQYF. In nucleotides, the CDR3 is TGTGCCATCAGTGAGTCGCAGGGCTCCTACGAGCAGTACTTC. The rearrangement joins TRBV10-3 to TRBJ2-7; possibly TRBD1 for D (5 bases). Germline assignment: CDR1 ENHRY and CDR2 SYGVKD. The CDR3 extends over 14 amino acids. The V end lost 0 bases, the J end lost 0 bases, and 6 bases lay between the germline ends.

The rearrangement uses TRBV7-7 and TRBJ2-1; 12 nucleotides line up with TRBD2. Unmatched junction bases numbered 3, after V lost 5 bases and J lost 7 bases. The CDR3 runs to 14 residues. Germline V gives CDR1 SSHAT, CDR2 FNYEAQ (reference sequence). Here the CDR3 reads CASSASGRANEQFF. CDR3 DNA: TGTGCCAGCAGCGCTAGCGGGAGGGCAAATGAGCAGTTCTTC.

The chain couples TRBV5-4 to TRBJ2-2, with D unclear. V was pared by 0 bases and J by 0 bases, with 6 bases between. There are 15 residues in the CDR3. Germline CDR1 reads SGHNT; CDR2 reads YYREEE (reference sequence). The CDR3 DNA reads TGTGCCAGCAGCTTGGGCCAGTCGAACACCGGGGAGCTGTTTTTT. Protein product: CASSLGQSNTGELFF.

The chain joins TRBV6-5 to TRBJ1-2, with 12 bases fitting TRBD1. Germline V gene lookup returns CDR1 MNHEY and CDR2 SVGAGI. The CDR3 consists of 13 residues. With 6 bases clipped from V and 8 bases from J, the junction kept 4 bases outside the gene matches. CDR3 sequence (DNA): TGTGCCAGCAGCGCCGGGACAGGGGGCGGCTACACCTTC. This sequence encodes CASSAGTGGGYTF.

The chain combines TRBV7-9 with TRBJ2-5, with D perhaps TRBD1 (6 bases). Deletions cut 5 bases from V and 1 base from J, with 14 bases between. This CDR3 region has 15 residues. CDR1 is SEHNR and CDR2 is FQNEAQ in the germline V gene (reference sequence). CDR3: CASSRGRTVQETQYF. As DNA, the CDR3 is TGTGCCAGCAGCCGAGGGCGGACAGTCCAAGAGACCCAGTACTTC.